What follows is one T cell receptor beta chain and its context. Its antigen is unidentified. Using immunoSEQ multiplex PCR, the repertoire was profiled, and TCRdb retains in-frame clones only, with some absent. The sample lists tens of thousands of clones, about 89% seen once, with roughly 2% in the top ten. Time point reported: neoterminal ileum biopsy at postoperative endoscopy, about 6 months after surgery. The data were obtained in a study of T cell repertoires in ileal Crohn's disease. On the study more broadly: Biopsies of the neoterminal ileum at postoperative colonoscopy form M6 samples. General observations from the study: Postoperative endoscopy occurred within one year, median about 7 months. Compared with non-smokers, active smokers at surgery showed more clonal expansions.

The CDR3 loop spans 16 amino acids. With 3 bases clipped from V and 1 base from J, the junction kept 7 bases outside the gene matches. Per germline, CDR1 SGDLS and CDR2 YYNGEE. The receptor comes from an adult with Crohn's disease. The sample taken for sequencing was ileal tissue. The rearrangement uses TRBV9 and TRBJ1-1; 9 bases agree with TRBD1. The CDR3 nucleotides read TGTGCCAGCAGCGCTATACGGGACAGGGCGAACACTGAAGCTTTCTTT. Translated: CASSAIRDRANTEAFF.